The clone carrying this TCR beta chain has a count of ten or more. The data derive from a study of CD8+CD57+ T cells in acquired aplastic anemia. Background on the study: DNA from sorted CD4+ and CD8+ cells averaged around 3.5 ug.

Using genomic DNA as the template, TCR beta VDJ and CDR3 profiling was carried out. In TCRdb, the reads were re-called with MiXCR into one record per CDR3 protein. Among approximately 150,000 distinct CDR3 sequences listed, about 45% were seen once. The V end lost 4 bases, the J end lost 0 bases, and 12 bases lay between the germline ends. The CDR3 is made up of 15 amino acids. Per germline, CDR1 SGHRS and CDR2 YFSETQ. Patients selected for sequencing had displayed CD8+CD57+ cell expansion by flow cytometry. The material sequenced was sorted CD4+, CD8+, or CD8+CD57+ T cells (not recorded which) from PBMCs. This sequence joins TRBV5-1 and TRBJ2-3; a weak D match, TRBD2 (6 bases). The TCR sequence derives from a human donor with aplastic anemia. In DNA, the CDR3 is TGCGCCAGCAGCCTACGGGGGACGAGCACAGATACGCAGTATTTT. Amino acids: CASSLRGTSTDTQYF.